The 25 T cell receptor beta chains below were found in one sample sequenced in a study of CD8 T cells in Susac syndrome. With random hexamers, reverse transcription was performed on roughly 0.5 to 1 ug of RNA. TCRdb reprocessed the immunoSEQ multiplex PCR reads with MiXCR, giving one entry per CDR3 protein. Here the sample spans under 350,000 distinct CDR3 sequences, about 90% being singletons. Sample: CD4+ T cells from PBMCs. All receptors come from a human donor with multiple sclerosis.

Only a few counts were recorded for this clonotype. The chain joins TRBV5-5 to TRBJ2-3; D not certain. Between the trimmed V and J ends, which lost 2 bases and 4 bases, there was a span of 8 bases. This CDR3 region has 13 residues. Germline CDR1 SGHKS, CDR2 YYEKEE (reference sequence). The CDR3 DNA sequence: TGTGCCAGCAGCTTCGGGTCGTCAGATACGCAGTATTTT. Amino acid sequence: CASSFGSSDTQYF.

The rearrangement links TRBV3-1 to TRBJ1-1, with a tentative D call TRBD1 (5 bases). Trimming pared 0 bases from V and 1 base from J, leaving 9 bases between. This CDR3 spans 15 amino acids. Germline V CDR1 and CDR2: LGHDT, YNNKEL (reference sequence). CDR3 sequence: CASSQEGVPNTEAFF. CDR3 nucleotides: TGTGCCAGCAGCCAAGAGGGGGTCCCGAACACTGAAGCTTTCTTT. Full variable domain (remainder filled in from reference TRBV3-1 and TRBJ1-1): DTAVSQTPKYLVTQMGNDKSIKCEQNLGHDTMYWYKQDSKKFLKIMFSYNNKELIINETVPNRFSPKSPDKAHLNLHINSLELGDSAVYFCASSQEGVPNTEAFFGQGTRLTVV.

This clonotype was counted a few times. This rearrangement joins TRBV6-1 to TRBJ2-7; D is unclear. The germline CDR1 and CDR2 sequences are MNHNS and SASEGT. The CDR3 runs 17 residues. Trimming left V 5 bases short and J 6 bases short, with 26 bases between. The CDR3 region is CASSNTYLSGASVEQYF. The CDR3 nucleotides are TGTGCCAGCAGTAATACCTACCTTTCTGGAGCCTCCGTCGAGCAGTACTTC.

The chain has TRBV6-2 or TRBV6-3 and TRBJ2-1, with D perhaps given as TRBD1 or TRBD2 (5 bases each). The germline V and J ends were trimmed by 5 bases and 6 bases, with 20 bases remaining between them. Per germline, CDR1 MNHEY and CDR2 SVGEGT. The CDR3 is 16 amino acids. CDR3 in amino acids: CASSQLPPGRPNEQFF. The CDR3 DNA is TGTGCCAGCAGTCAACTACCCCCGGGACGGCCCAATGAGCAGTTCTTC.

The CDR3 nucleotides read TGCAGCGTTGGGGACAGGGGGCTGGCTTTCTTT. As protein: CSVGDRGLAFF. V and J are TRBV29-1 and TRBJ1-1; 12 positions agree with TRBD1. Trimming removed 4 bases from V and 11 bases from J; junction bases left unmatched: 2. CDR3 length: 11 amino acids. CDR1 is SQVTM, CDR2 ANQGSEA, per germline.

This chain joins TRBV12-3 or TRBV12-4 and TRBJ1-2, with D possibly matching TRBD1 (5 bases). V lost 6 bases and J lost 7, with 18 bases in between. This CDR3 is built from 14 residues. The CDR3 DNA follows: TGTGCCAGCAGCCGCCGGGTCGGGGCTACTGGCTACACCTTC. This gives the protein CASSRRVGATGYTF.

The rearrangement links TRBV24-1 to TRBJ2-7; no clear D gene. V shed 5 bases and J shed 2 bases, with 9 bases lying between them. Germline CDR1 KGHDR, CDR2 SFDVKD. The CDR3 is 13 amino acids. The CDR3 DNA follows: TGTGCCACCAGTGCGGTTGGGGCCTACGAGCAGTACTTC. This gives the protein CATSAVGAYEQYF.

CDR3 DNA sequence: TGTGCCAGCAGCTTTTCGGACCCGAACACTGAAGCTTTCTTT. Translating it yields CASSFSDPNTEAFF. V usage is TRBV5-4 and J usage is TRBJ1-1; unclear D gene. Germline lookup yields CDR1 SGHNT and CDR2 YYREEE (reference sequence). Deletions cut 2 bases from V and 1 base from J, with 9 bases between. The CDR3 sequence is 14 residues long.

The chain joins TRBV11-3 to TRBJ2-1, with a tentative D call TRBD2 (7 bases). The CDR3 totals 15 residues. The germline V gene has CDR1 SGHNT and CDR2 YENEEA. Trimming cost V 5 bases and J 9 bases, with 20 bases left between them. The CDR3 nucleotides read TGTGCCAGCAGCGCGACTAGCCTCTTAGGGGGTGAGCAGTTCTTC. Its protein product is CASSATSLLGGEQFF.

This chain uses TRBV12-3 or TRBV12-4 with TRBJ2-3; weak D call: TRBD1 (6 bases). The V end lost 5 bases, the J end lost 3 bases, and 15 bases lay between the germline ends. This CDR3 comprises 15 residues. The CDR3 DNA reads as TGTGCCAGCAGTGTTCAGGGGACGAGAACAGATACGCAGTATTTT. This encodes CASSVQGTRTDTQYF.

This sequence joins TRBV5-4 and TRBJ2-5; D possibly corresponds to TRBD2 (6 bases). This CDR3 is built from 16 residues. V gave up 0 bases and J gave up 2 bases, with 14 bases separating them. CDR1 and CDR2 from the germline V gene are SGHNT and YYREEE (reference sequence). The CDR3 here is CASSLGPAEGQETQYF. CDR3 DNA sequence: TGTGCCAGCAGCTTGGGCCCAGCGGAGGGTCAAGAGACCCAGTACTTC.

J is TRBJ1-2 and V is TRBV7-2, with a possible D match to TRBD1 (6 bases). V dropped 5 bases and J dropped 5 bases, with 18 bases sitting between them. CDR1 is SGHTA and CDR2 is FQGNSA in the germline V gene. This CDR3 region has 15 residues. The chain's CDR3 is CASSRRGGLGYGYTF. CDR3 DNA: TGTGCCAGCAGCCGCCGGGGGGGCCTTGGGTATGGCTACACCTTC.

The chain is built from TRBV11-1 and TRBJ1-2; 7 bases are a match to TRBD1. The CDR3 covers 15 residues. Germline CDR1 is SGHAT and CDR2 is FQDESV (reference sequence). V lost 5 bases and J lost 0; bases outside the gene matches: 6. CDR3 sequence reads: CASSTGTDANYGYTF. The CDR3 DNA reads as TGTGCCAGCAGCACCGGGACAGACGCTAACTATGGCTACACCTTC.

The chain combines TRBV6-6 with TRBJ1-1; the D is unclear. CDR1 MNHNY and CDR2 SVGAGI come from the germline V gene (reference sequence). Trimming pared 7 bases from V and 0 bases from J, leaving 15 bases between. The length of the CDR3 is 15 residues. This chain's CDR3 is CASTLHGELNTEAFF. The DNA of the CDR3 is TGTGCCAGCACCCTTCACGGTGAGTTGAACACTGAAGCTTTCTTT.

The V and J genes are TRBV12-3 or TRBV12-4 and TRBJ1-3; maybe TRBD1 (6 bases). V lost 5 bases to trimming and J lost 0 bases, with 11 bases between them. The CDR3 is 15 residues long. The CDR3 DNA reads TGTGCCAGCAGTCAAAACAGGGTCTCTGGAAACACCATATATTTT. Translating it yields CASSQNRVSGNTIYF.

This CDR3 is CASSPGTQGGELFF. The CDR3, as DNA: TGTGCCAGCAGCCCCGGGACTCAAGGCGGGGAGCTGTTTTTT. The V call is TRBV11-1, the J call TRBJ2-2, with D maybe TRBD2 (6 bases). This CDR3 contains 14 residues. Germline V gives CDR1 SGHAT, CDR2 FQDESV (reference sequence). The germline V and J ends were trimmed by 5 bases and 7 bases, with 14 bases remaining between them.

The chain has TRBV7-2 and TRBJ2-7, with 8 bases matching TRBD1. The germline V gene encodes CDR1 SGHTA and CDR2 FQGNSA. The CDR3 length is 14 residues. The V and J ends lost 6 bases and 4 bases, in that order; junction bases with no gene match: 8. As DNA, the CDR3 is TGTGCCAGCAGTCTCCAGGGGGCTCGGTACGAGCAGTACTTC. This sequence encodes CASSLQGARYEQYF.

In nucleotides, the CDR3 is TGTGCCAGCAGACCTGTTGGGAACACTGAAGCTTTCTTT. Protein: CASRPVGNTEAFF. This sequence joins TRBV12-3 or TRBV12-4 and TRBJ1-1; D gene ambiguous. There are 13 residues in the CDR3. The ends were cut back, 6 bases at V and 1 base at J, with 9 bases in the middle.

This chain uses TRBV29-1 with TRBJ2-1; TRBD2 agrees at 11 bases. The CDR3 covers 13 residues. The germline V gene has CDR1 SQVTM and CDR2 ANQGSEA. Trimming took 6 bases from V and 8 from J; bases not matched to a gene: 6. The DNA of the CDR3 is TGCAGCGTCATAGCGGGGGGGCTTCATGAGCAGTTCTTC. Its protein product is CSVIAGGLHEQFF.

The CDR3 DNA reads TGTGCCTGGAGAACAGGGGGCCGGTGGGAGACCCAGTACTTC. It encodes CAWRTGGRWETQYF. This chain joins TRBV30 and TRBJ2-5, with 9 bases matching TRBD1. Germline CDR1 and CDR2: GTSNPN and SVGIG (reference sequence). V lost 3 bases, J lost 5 bases, and 7 bases stayed unmatched. The CDR3 sequence is 14 residues long.

This chain uses TRBV7-8 with TRBJ1-3; 9 positions match TRBD1. This CDR3 is built from 15 residues. V lost 3 bases to trimming and J lost 8 bases; unmatched junction nucleotides: 8. Germline values: CDR1 SGHVS, CDR2 FQNEAQ. This chain's CDR3 is CASSFGTGSVYTIYF. The CDR3, as DNA: TGTGCCAGCAGCTTTGGGACAGGGTCAGTTTACACCATATATTTT.

The chain employs TRBV25-1 and TRBJ2-1; TRBD2 matches 9 bases. V dropped 4 bases and J dropped 0; count of bases not matched to a gene: 13. Per the germline V gene, CDR1 is MGHDK and CDR2 is SYGVNS. This CDR3 is 19 amino acids long. The CDR3 nucleotides are TGTGCCAGCAGTGGAGAGCGGGAGGACAGGTTGAGCTCCTACAATGAGCAGTTCTTC. The encoded protein is CASSGEREDRLSSYNEQFF. The variable domain in full, with the rest retrieved from reference TRBV25-1 and TRBJ2-1, is EADIYQTPRYLVIGTGKKITLECSQTMGHDKMYWYQQDPGMELHLIHYSYGVNSTEKGDLSSESTVSRIRTEHFPLTLESARPSHTSQYLCASSGEREDRLSSYNEQFFGPGTRLTVL.

The chain couples TRBV30 to TRBJ2-1; 9 bases line up with TRBD2. The CDR3 runs 14 residues. Germline values: CDR1 GTSNPN, CDR2 SVGIG (reference sequence). V lost 3 bases and J lost 9; bases outside the gene matches: 9. The CDR3 region has the DNA TGTGCCTGGAGCATAGTAGCGGGAGTGTTTGAGCAGTTCTTC. Translated, it gives CAWSIVAGVFEQFF. Full variable domain (rest looked up from reference TRBV30 and TRBJ2-1): SQTIHQWPATLVQPVGSPLSLECTVEGTSNPNLYWYRQAAGRGLQLLFYSVGIGQISSEVPQNLSASRPQDRQFILSSKKLLLSDSGFYLCAWSIVAGVFEQFFGPGTRLTVL.

This clonotype was detected once. The chain employs TRBV11-3 and TRBJ2-7, with D perhaps TRBD1 (6 bases). The CDR3 runs 13 residues. Germline V gene data show CDR1 as SGHNT and CDR2 as YENEEA. Trimming shortened V by 6 bases and J by 6 bases, and 15 bases separated the two germline ends. This chain's CDR3 is CASRFVRGSEQYF. The CDR3 DNA follows: TGTGCCAGCAGGTTCGTAAGGGGGAGCGAGCAGTACTTC.

The rearrangement joins TRBV7-2 to TRBJ2-3; D remains unclear. Germline CDR1 reads SGHTA; CDR2 reads FQGNSA. This CDR3 comprises 14 residues. Trimming removed 3 bases from V and 0 bases from J, with 7 bases in between. CDR3 coding DNA: TGTGCCAGCAGCTTTATGTCGAGCACAGATACGCAGTATTTT. Translating gives CASSFMSSTDTQYF.